What follows are 32 T cell receptor beta chains derived from one specimen sequenced in a study of OX40 agonist ivuxolimab in advanced cancers. Profiling relied on immunoSEQ multiplex PCR, and the TCRdb table lists in-frame clones only, not all of them. The sample carries tens of thousands of clones, approximately 90% recorded once. The sample in question was CD4+ or CD8+ T cells sorted from blood, obtained in a trial of the OX40 agonist ivuxolimab. The receptors stem from an adult with an advanced solid tumor such as melanoma, head and neck, liver or kidney cancer.

This chain links TRBV28 with TRBJ1-3; D is ambiguous. CDR3 size: 18 residues. Germline V CDR1 and CDR2: MDHEN, SYDVKM. The V end lost 4 bases, the J end lost 8 bases, and 27 bases lay between the germline ends. CDR3 nucleotides: TGTGCCAGCAGTTCCCCGGTGGTTATAGGTCTTTACGCGGACACCATATATTTT. This sequence encodes CASSSPVVIGLYADTIYF.

This clone showed up just once. The V call is TRBV28, the J call TRBJ2-1; D not certain. The CDR3 is 16 amino acids. The V end lost 6 bases, the J end lost 9 bases, and 24 bases lay between the germline ends. CDR1 and CDR2 from the germline V gene are MDHEN and SYDVKM. CDR3 region: CASRSHSTSIRSEQFF. CDR3 DNA sequence: TGTGCCAGCAGATCACATTCGACCTCAATCCGGAGTGAGCAGTTCTTC.

The rearrangement links TRBV9 to TRBJ2-5, with TRBD2 matching over 12 bases. The CDR3 totals 16 residues. The trim removed 0 bases at V and 4 bases at J, leaving 4 bases unmatched. Germline V CDR1 and CDR2: SGDLS, YYNGEE. The CDR3 reads CASSVGLAGGGETQYF. DNA for the CDR3: TGTGCCAGCAGCGTAGGGCTAGCGGGAGGGGGAGAGACCCAGTACTTC.

This chain joins TRBV27 and TRBJ2-7, with 9 bases lining up with TRBD1. From germline, CDR1 is MNHEY and CDR2 SMNVEV (reference sequence). With V trimmed by 9 bases and J by 13 bases, 10 bases remained unmatched. This CDR3 is built from 11 residues. CDR3 coding DNA: TGTGCCAGTCAAACCCGGGACAGGGTTTACTTC. Protein sequence: CASQTRDRVYF.

This clone was recorded once. V is TRBV6-4 and J is TRBJ2-2; the match to TRBD2 covers 7 bases. With 7 bases clipped from V and 10 bases from J, the junction kept 12 bases outside the gene matches. Germline CDR1 is MRHNA and CDR2 is SNTAGT. This CDR3 comprises 14 residues. As DNA, the CDR3 is TGTGCCAGCAAGGCGGGAGAAATGTCCGAGGAGCTGTTTTTT. Its translation is CASKAGEMSEELFF.

The gene calls are TRBV27 and TRBJ2-1; TRBD1 agrees at 9 bases. The germline CDR1 and CDR2 sequences are MNHEY and SMNVEV (reference sequence). This CDR3 is 18 amino acids long. The V and J ends lost 4 bases and 4 bases, in that order; junction bases with no gene match: 14. DNA for the CDR3: TGTGCCAGCAGTTCTTATACGGGAGACAGGGGGGGGTACAATGAGCAGTTCTTC. Translation gives CASSSYTGDRGGYNEQFF.

For this clone: Relative to the germline gene, one junction end is altered; a read error may explain this. The V and J genes are TRBV7-9 and TRBJ1-1; no definite D call. Germline-derived CDR1 and CDR2 are SEHNR and FQNEAQ (reference sequence). The CDR3 covers 13 residues. The CDR3 region is CASTLILYPEAFF. CDR3 DNA: TGTGCCAGCACCTTAATTCTTTACCCTGAAGCTTTCTTT.

The chain joins TRBV7-9 to TRBJ1-6, with a weak D call TRBD1 (5 bases). The V end lost 2 bases, the J end lost 5 bases, and 10 bases lay between the germline ends. The germline gives CDR1 SEHNR, CDR2 FQNEAQ (reference sequence). This CDR3 is 15 amino acids long. The CDR3 coding sequence is TGTGCCAGCAGCTTACGGGACGGAGATAATTCACCCCTCCACTTT. Encoded protein: CASSLRDGDNSPLHF.

The chain employs TRBV25-1 and TRBJ1-3, with 9 positions matching TRBD1. CDR3 size: 13 residues. From germline, CDR1 is MGHDK and CDR2 SYGVNS. With 9 bases clipped from V and 9 bases from J, the junction kept 9 bases outside the gene matches. CDR3 in DNA: TGTGCCAGTAATCCCGGGACAGGGACCACCATATATTTT. Amino acid sequence: CASNPGTGTTIYF.

In DNA, the CDR3 is TGTGCCAGCAGCGTAGAAATGGGAGTAGTATCTAATGAGCAGTTCTTC. As protein: CASSVEMGVVSNEQFF. The chain joins TRBV9 to TRBJ2-1; a weak D match, TRBD2 (5 bases). Germline CDR1 reads SGDLS; CDR2 reads YYNGEE. The CDR3 is 16 amino acids. The V and J ends lost 0 bases and 7 bases respectively, with 17 bases between them.

This sequence joins TRBV9 and TRBJ2-2; 7 bases are a match to TRBD2. Germline CDR1 and CDR2: SGDLS and YYNGEE. V shed 2 bases and J 2 bases; nucleotides not matched to a gene: 9. This CDR3 comprises 17 residues. CDR3 region: CASSVASGKPNTGELFF. CDR3 coding DNA: TGTGCCAGCAGCGTGGCCAGCGGGAAACCCAACACCGGGGAGCTGTTTTTT.

The chain joins TRBV6-6 to TRBJ2-7; 9 positions match TRBD1. The CDR3 contains 14 residues. The germline CDR1 and CDR2 sequences are MNHNY and SVGAGI (reference sequence). V shed 0 bases, J shed 3 bases, and the junction held 0 bases outside the gene matches. As DNA, the CDR3 is TGTGCCAGCAGTTACTCGACAGGGGGCTACGAGCAGTACTTC. Translation gives CASSYSTGGYEQYF.

The chain is built from TRBV13 and TRBJ2-2, with 8 bases that match TRBD1. V gave up 4 bases and J gave up 4 bases; unmatched junction bases: 5. The CDR3 spans 15 residues. Germline CDR1 and CDR2: PRHDT and FYEKMQ (reference sequence). CDR3 loop: CASSSTGASTGELFF. The CDR3 DNA follows: TGTGCCAGCAGCTCGACAGGGGCTAGCACCGGGGAGCTGTTTTTT.

The rearrangement joins TRBV7-3 to TRBJ2-1; 15 positions match TRBD2. The junction had 12 bases not matched to a gene; V was cut back by 4 bases and J by 8 bases. Germline V lookup: CDR1 SGHTA, CDR2 FQGTGA. The CDR3 has 18 residues. In DNA, the CDR3 is TGTGCCAGCAGCTCACAAGGACTAGCGGGAGGGCTCCTGGATGAGCAGTTCTTC. It translates to CASSSQGLAGGLLDEQFF.

The chain combines TRBV29-1 with TRBJ2-7; the D gene could be TRBD1 or TRBD2 (5 bases each). The CDR3 is made up of 12 amino acids. The ends were cut back, 6 bases at V and 3 bases at J, with 12 bases in the middle. Germline assignment: CDR1 SQVTM and CDR2 ANQGSEA. The CDR3 protein is CSVAGTSYEQYF. The CDR3 nucleotides read TGCAGCGTAGCCGGGACCAGCTACGAGCAGTACTTC.

The gene calls are TRBV9 and TRBJ2-3; TRBD2 matches 7 bases. The CDR3 is 14 amino acids. The V segment lost 2 bases and the J segment 4 bases; nucleotides outside the gene matches: 4. Germline CDR1 SGDLS, CDR2 YYNGEE. The CDR3 loop reads CASSVSGTSDTQYF. In DNA, the CDR3 is TGTGCCAGCAGCGTGAGCGGGACCTCAGATACGCAGTATTTT.

The rearrangement uses TRBV4-1 and TRBJ2-7, with D perhaps TRBD2 (5 bases). Trimming pared 1 base from V and 0 bases from J, leaving 13 bases between. CDR1 and CDR2 (germline): MGHRA, YSYEKL. This CDR3 region has 16 residues. The chain's CDR3 is CASSQVGGLNSYEQYF. CDR3 in DNA: TGCGCCAGCAGCCAAGTCGGAGGACTTAACTCCTACGAGCAGTACTTC.

V usage is TRBV5-4 and J usage is TRBJ2-7; D is possibly TRBD2 (6 bases). The germline V and J ends were trimmed by 2 bases and 2 bases, with 20 bases remaining between them. CDR1 is SGHNT, CDR2 YYREEE, per germline (reference sequence). The CDR3 consists of 17 residues. The CDR3, as DNA: TGTGCCAGCAGCTTTGATGGAGTACCGGGAGCTCCCTACGAGCAGTACTTC. Translation: CASSFDGVPGAPYEQYF. Full variable domain (rest looked up from reference TRBV5-4 and TRBJ2-7): ETGVTQSPTHLIKTRGQQVTLRCSSQSGHNTVSWYQQALGQGPQFIFQYYREEENGRGNFPPRFSGLQFPNYSSELNVNALELDDSALYLCASSFDGVPGAPYEQYFGPGTRLTVT.

The V and J genes are TRBV27 and TRBJ2-5; TRBD1 agrees at 11 bases. This CDR3 comprises 18 residues. V shed 6 bases, J shed 2 bases, and the junction held 14 bases outside the gene matches. Germline-derived CDR1 and CDR2 are MNHEY and SMNVEV (reference sequence). The CDR3: CASRRNGQGAVPQETQYF. CDR3 DNA: TGTGCCAGCAGACGGAATGGACAGGGGGCCGTTCCGCAAGAGACCCAGTACTTC.

This clone was seen once. The rearrangement links TRBV4-1 to TRBJ2-7, with D unclear. From germline, CDR1 is MGHRA and CDR2 YSYEKL. This CDR3 is 13 amino acids long. V was pared by 3 bases and J by 3 bases, with 9 bases between. CDR3 sequence reads: CASSQGWGYEQYF. The DNA for the CDR3 is TGCGCCAGCAGCCAGGGATGGGGCTACGAGCAGTACTTC.

This clone was observed once. This chain joins TRBV4-3 and TRBJ2-2; 14 bases are shared with TRBD2. Unmatched junction bases numbered 19, after V lost 4 bases and J lost 6 bases. Germline V lookup: CDR1 LGHNA, CDR2 YSLEER. The CDR3 runs 21 residues. CDR3: CASSLLEPGLAGDRNPGELFF. The CDR3 DNA reads as TGCGCCAGCAGCCTCTTAGAACCGGGACTAGCGGGAGATCGAAATCCCGGGGAGCTGTTTTTT.

The chain couples TRBV13 to TRBJ2-2; 9 bases are shared with TRBD2. Trimming removed 4 bases from V and 6 bases from J; junction bases left unmatched: 15. CDR3 length: 18 amino acids. Per the germline V gene, CDR1 is PRHDT and CDR2 is FYEKMQ (reference sequence). CDR3 sequence (DNA): TGTGCCAGCAGCTCTGACCTCTATAGCGGGAGAGTTCCCGGGGAGCTGTTTTTT. Its protein is CASSSDLYSGRVPGELFF. The entire variable domain, with the rest obtained from reference TRBV13 and TRBJ2-2, is as follows: AAGVIQSPRHLIKEKRETATLKCYPIPRHDTVYWYQQGPGQDPQFLISFYEKMQSDKGSIPDRFSAQQFSDYHSELNMSSLELGDSALYFCASSSDLYSGRVPGELFFGEGSRLTVL.

This clone was picked up one time. The rearrangement uses TRBV10-3 and TRBJ2-7; 7 bases map to TRBD2. With V trimmed by 2 bases and J by 2 bases, 3 bases remained unmatched. Germline loops: CDR1 ENHRY, CDR2 SYGVKD. This CDR3 spans 14 amino acids. This CDR3 reads CAISEGDYTYEQYF. The CDR3 DNA is TGTGCCATCAGTGAGGGGGACTATACCTACGAGCAGTACTTC.

The J gene is TRBJ2-5, the V gene TRBV5-1; 7 bases fit TRBD1. Germline-derived CDR1 and CDR2 are SGHRS and YFSETQ. The CDR3 consists of 16 residues. Germline trimming cut 2 bases from V and 7 bases from J; bases unmatched to any gene: 14. CDR3 sequence: CASSLTRTGLEGTQYF. The CDR3 nucleotides are TGCGCCAGCAGCTTAACTCGGACAGGCCTCGAGGGGACCCAGTACTTC.

The rearrangement uses TRBV5-1 and TRBJ1-1, with 9 bases that match TRBD1. The germline gives CDR1 SGHRS, CDR2 YFSETQ. Trimming at V came to 5 bases and at J to 3 bases, leaving 5 bases not matched to a gene. This CDR3 comprises 14 residues. DNA of the CDR3: TGCGCCAGCAGTTCGGGACAGGGATACACTGAAGCTTTCTTT. Protein: CASSSGQGYTEAFF.

The rearrangement uses TRBV11-1 and TRBJ2-2; a weak D match, TRBD1 (5 bases). This CDR3 comprises 15 residues. V lost 0 bases and J lost 2, with 7 bases in between. Germline V gene lookup returns CDR1 SGHAT and CDR2 FQDESV (reference sequence). The CDR3 nucleotides read TGTGCCAGCAGCTTAGCGACAGCTAACACCGGGGAGCTGTTTTTT. This codes for CASSLATANTGELFF. The whole variable domain, remainder taken from reference TRBV11-1 and TRBJ2-2, is EAEVAQSPRYKITEKSQAVAFWCDPISGHATLYWYRQILGQGPELLVQFQDESVVDDSQLPKDRFSAERLKGVDSTLKIQPAELGDSAMYLCASSLATANTGELFFGEGSRLTVL.

The chain recombines TRBV27 with TRBJ2-7; TRBD1 might be the D (6 bases). The germline V gene has CDR1 MNHEY and CDR2 SMNVEV (reference sequence). There are 13 residues in the CDR3. Trimming removed 5 bases at V and 4 bases at J, with 12 bases between. DNA for the CDR3: TGTGCCAGCAGTCTACAGGGAAGGTACGAGCAGTACTTC. This sequence encodes CASSLQGRYEQYF.

The chain carries TRBV6-5 and TRBJ2-5; D is undetermined. The CDR3 has 15 amino acids. V shed 0 bases and J shed 5 bases, with 13 bases lying between them. Germline V gene lookup returns CDR1 MNHEY and CDR2 SVGAGI. In nucleotides, the CDR3 is TGTGCCAGCAGTTACTCGAAGGGATATTGGGAGACCCAGTACTTC. It translates to CASSYSKGYWETQYF.

V usage is TRBV28 and J usage is TRBJ2-7, with D possibly matching TRBD1 (6 bases). Trimming pared 2 bases from V and 4 bases from J, leaving 12 bases between. CDR1 is MDHEN, CDR2 SYDVKM, per germline. The CDR3 runs 14 residues. In nucleotides, the CDR3 is TGTGCCAGCAGTTTAGTAGGGACATCTTACGAGCAGTACTTC. Its protein product is CASSLVGTSYEQYF.

The chain joins TRBV4-1 to TRBJ2-7, with D perhaps matching TRBD1 (5 bases). The V end lost 4 bases, the J end lost 3 bases, and 13 bases lay between the germline ends. Germline loops: CDR1 MGHRA, CDR2 YSYEKL. The CDR3 runs to 14 residues. CDR3: CASSLHGRGYEQYF. DNA for the CDR3: TGCGCCAGCAGCCTACACGGAAGGGGCTACGAGCAGTACTTC.

J is TRBJ2-3 and V is TRBV23-1; D is ambiguous. TRBV23-1 is filed as an ORF, its function uncertain. V was clipped by 6 bases and J by 3 bases, with 19 bases between them. The CDR3 contains 16 residues. This chain's CDR3 is CASRVRVPRFTDTQYF. CDR3 DNA: TGCGCCAGCAGAGTCCGGGTCCCCAGGTTTACAGATACGCAGTATTTT.

The chain carries TRBV27 and TRBJ2-7, with 12 bases fitting TRBD1. CDR3 length: 18 amino acids. Unmatched junction bases numbered 15, after V lost 6 bases and J lost 3 bases. Germline CDR1 and CDR2: MNHEY and SMNVEV (reference sequence). The CDR3 DNA reads TGTGCCAGCAGAACTAAAAGGCGGGGACAGGGGGCGTTCTACGAGCAGTACTTC. Its protein product is CASRTKRRGQGAFYEQYF.